This record looks at one TCR beta chain sequence and its context. What it recognizes is unknown. The sample is drawn from a study of T cell repertoires in cytomegalovirus infection. At the level of the study: The authors relied on CMV epitopes, both recently identified HLA-C-restricted and well-studied HLA-B-restricted. Study conclusions and caveats: Across the ex vivo response, the dominant clonotypes were HLA-C-restricted CMV-specific TCR beta clonotypes. Summed frequency of public TCR beta families distinguished CMV carriers with the relevant HLA.

In germline, CDR1 is SGHDT, CDR2 YYEEEE. The CDR3 length is 17 residues. With V trimmed by 4 bases and J by 1 base, 12 bases remained unmatched. From the reads, TCRdb called clonotypes with MiXCR, one entry per CDR3 protein. Here the sample spans roughly 350,000 distinct CDR3 sequences, about 35% being singletons. Sequencing was performed on cultured PBMCs, taken from culture after CMV antigen stimulation. The V gene is TRBV5-6, the J gene TRBJ2-5; 8 bases line up with TRBD2. The sequence came from a human donor in good health (CMV status not recorded). Some clones in this sample may be carry-over from other donors' samples. The DNA for the CDR3 is TGTGCCAGCAGCCCCAGGGTTCCGGGAGGGCGCCAAGAGACCCAGTACTTC. Translation: CASSPRVPGGRQETQYF. The full variable domain, rest sourced from reference TRBV5-6 and TRBJ2-5, is DAGVTQSPTHLIKTRGQQVTLRCSPKSGHDTVSWYQQALGQGPQFIFQYYEEEERQRGNFPDRFSGHQFPNYSSELNVNALLLGDSALYLCASSPRVPGGRQETQYFGPGTRLLVL.